A selection of T cell receptor beta chains follows, all from one sample in a study of vaccination effects on CD4 cells after COVID-19. Produced via immunoSEQ multiplex PCR; TCRdb's table is partial and in-frame only. The table has under 40,000 clones, 70% seen once. No antigen has been identified for these receptors. The sample here was CD4+ T cells from PBMCs cultured without peptide, taken before COVID-19 vaccination. The receptors derive from a human donor who received a COVID-19 vaccine. Each CDR3 is given with its conserved first and last residue. Each record gives: V gene, J gene, D gene, clone size, CDR3 protein, CDR3 DNA. A D gene is named only where the DNA matches it firmly. Not all rows give a size; the values are once, few, many and, for expanded clones, a class.

>TRBV5-6|TRBJ1-3|.|.
CASSTRRVAGNTIYF
TGTGCCAGCAGCACCCGACGGGTAGCCGGAAACACCATATATTTT
>TRBV5-5|TRBJ1-3|.|.
CASSLGGAGGNTIYF
TGTGCCAGCAGCTTAGGGGGGGCTGGTGGAAACACCATATATTTT
>TRBV2|TRBJ2-1|.|.
CASSLGRELIDEQFF
TGTGCCAGCAGCCTAGGGAGAGAACTTATCGATGAGCAGTTCTTC
>TRBV5-1|TRBJ1-4|.|.
CASSLAFTGTLTFNEKLFF
TGCGCCAGCAGCTTGGCCTTTACCGGGACCCTTACCTTTAATGAAAAACTGTTTTTT
>TRBV11-2|TRBJ1-2|TRBD1|few
CASSLAPPTGRGYTF
TGTGCCAGCAGCTTAGCCCCTCCGACAGGGAGAGGCTACACCTTC
>TRBV25-1|TRBJ1-2|.|few
CASSESGPGNGYTF
TGTGCCAGCAGTGAATCCGGACCAGGGAATGGCTACACCTTC
>TRBV29-1|TRBJ1-1|.|.
CSTRRDMNTEAFF
TGCAGCACCCGACGCGACATGAACACTGAAGCTTTCTTT
>TRBV7-2|TRBJ1-4|.|.
CASSDTDRLTNEKLFF
TGTGCCAGCAGCGATACCGACAGGTTAACTAATGAAAAACTGTTTTTT
>TRBV5-1|TRBJ2-3|.|few
CASSTDGTTDTQYF
TGCGCCAGCAGCACGGACGGAACCACAGATACGCAGTATTTT
>TRBV7-2|TRBJ2-6|.|.
CASSDGGRGANVLTF
TGTGCCAGCAGCGACGGGGGTAGGGGGGCCAACGTCCTGACTTTC
>TRBV7-9|TRBJ2-7|TRBD1|.
CASSSGTASYEQYF
TGTGCCAGCAGCTCCGGGACAGCCTCCTACGAGCAGTACTTC
>TRBV27|TRBJ2-5|TRBD1|.
CASSLGQGHIGETQYF
TGTGCCAGCAGTTTGGGACAGGGGCATATTGGGGAGACCCAGTACTTC
>TRBV7-6|TRBJ2-5|TRBD2|.
CASSLESGRGGETQYF
TGTGCCAGCAGCTTGGAAAGCGGGAGGGGGGGAGAGACCCAGTACTTC
>TRBV5-1|TRBJ2-1|.|once
CASSFSRGHLYNEQFF
TGCGCCAGCAGCTTCTCTCGGGGTCACCTCTACAATGAGCAGTTCTTC
>TRBV18|TRBJ1-1|TRBD1|.
CASSPQGANTEAFF
TGTGCCAGCTCACCTCAGGGGGCGAACACTGAAGCTTTCTTT
>TRBV5-4|TRBJ1-4|TRBD1|.
CASSGTGTGARLF
TGTGCCAGCAGCGGAACCGGGACAGGGGCACGTTTGTTT
>TRBV6-5|TRBJ2-1|.|.
CASKGGDSISNEQFF
TGTGCCAGCAAGGGGGGGGACAGTATCTCGAATGAGCAGTTCTTC
>TRBV5-1|TRBJ2-7|TRBD2|.
CASSPGGGIGRYEQYF
TGCGCCAGCAGCCCGGGGGGGGGAATCGGTCGCTACGAGCAGTACTTC
>TRBV5-5|TRBJ1-4|.|.
CASRKGGGSDEKLFF
TGTGCCAGCAGGAAAGGAGGCGGGTCGGATGAAAAACTGTTTTTT
>TRBV2|TRBJ1-1|.|.
CASSPGEQSEAFF
TGTGCCAGCAGTCCAGGGGAGCAGAGTGAAGCTTTCTTT
>TRBV18|TRBJ2-1|TRBD2|.
CASSPQTRGLAALREQFF
TGTGCCAGCTCACCACAAACCAGGGGACTAGCGGCTTTACGGGAGCAGTTCTTC
>TRBV11-2|TRBJ1-3|.|.
CASSPPVGNTIYF
TGTGCCAGCAGCCCGCCGGTAGGAAACACCATATATTTT
>TRBV5-4|TRBJ2-7|.|.
CASSWTASYEQYF
TGTGCCAGCAGCTGGACAGCTTCCTACGAGCAGTACTTC
>TRBV15|TRBJ1-1|.|.
CATSRDLNEAFF
TGTGCCACCAGCAGAGATCTTAATGAAGCTTTCTTT
>TRBV6-6|TRBJ2-3|TRBD2|.
CASSPPVGGRGTDTQYF
TGTGCCAGCAGTCCCCCGGTGGGGGGGAGGGGCACAGATACGCAGTATTTT
>TRBV2|TRBJ1-3|.|few
CASSEVVHAGSGNTIYF
TGTGCCAGCAGTGAGGTCGTGCATGCAGGCTCTGGAAACACCATATATTTT
>TRBV12-3/TRBV12-4|TRBJ1-2|.|.
CASSSSGGYTF
TGTGCCAGCAGTTCCTCCGGGGGCTACACCTTC
>TRBV19|TRBJ2-7|TRBD1|.
CASSTGGMAYEQYF
TGTGCCAGTAGCACAGGGGGTATGGCCTACGAGCAGTACTTC
>TRBV3-1/TRBV3-2|TRBJ2-1|.|.
CASSQDNEQFF
TGTGCCAGCAGCCAAGACAATGAGCAGTTCTTC
>TRBV15|TRBJ1-1|TRBD1|.
CATSRDRQEAFF
TGTGCCACCAGCAGGGACAGGCAAGAAGCTTTCTTT
>TRBV14|TRBJ2-5|.|few
CASSQGTRLKTQYF
TGTGCCAGCAGCCAAGGGACTCGTTTGAAGACCCAGTACTTC
>TRBV5-6|TRBJ1-5|TRBD1|.
CASSSIQGFNQPQHF
TGTGCCAGCAGCTCAATACAGGGGTTCAATCAGCCCCAGCATTTT
>TRBV2|TRBJ2-2|.|.
CASSVSGALGELFF
TGTGCCAGCAGTGTTTCGGGAGCGCTCGGGGAGCTGTTTTTT
>TRBV19|TRBJ1-6|.|.
CASSIEKRTNSPLHF
TGTGCCAGTAGTATAGAAAAGCGCACGAATTCACCCCTCCACTTT
>TRBV2|TRBJ2-1|.|.
CASLGSGDNEQFF
TGTGCCAGCTTGGGTAGCGGCGACAATGAGCAGTTCTTC
>TRBV11-2|TRBJ2-1|.|.
CASSPQVGYNEQFF
TGTGCCAGCAGCCCCCAAGTAGGGTACAATGAGCAGTTCTTC
>TRBV20-1|TRBJ2-3|.|few
CSASWRPTDTQYF
TGCAGTGCTAGTTGGCGGCCCACAGATACGCAGTATTTT
>TRBV2|TRBJ2-7|.|few
CASSEPAYEQYF
TGTGCCAGCAGTGAGCCAGCCTACGAGCAGTACTTC
>TRBV11-2|TRBJ1-4|TRBD1|.
CASSPDRGREKLFF
TGTGCCAGCAGCCCGGACAGGGGGCGGGAAAAACTGTTTTTT
>TRBV5-1|TRBJ2-7|TRBD2|.
CASRRTSGSGQEQYF
TGCGCCAGCAGGCGGACTAGCGGGAGCGGACAGGAGCAGTACTTC
>TRBV27|TRBJ2-3|.|.
CASRGVTDTQYF
TGTGCCAGCAGAGGGGTAACAGATACGCAGTATTTT
>TRBV18|TRBJ1-1|TRBD1|.
CASSPNPSTGMNTEAFF
TGTGCCAGCTCACCAAACCCCTCGACAGGGATGAACACTGAAGCTTTCTTT
>TRBV19|TRBJ1-2|TRBD1|.
CASSPKTGVIEYGYTF
TGTGCCAGTAGTCCGAAGACAGGGGTTATTGAGTATGGCTACACCTTC
>TRBV20-1|TRBJ1-1|.|.
CSASLSAGTEAFF
TGCAGTGCTAGTCTCTCCGCTGGGACTGAAGCTTTCTTT
>TRBV19|TRBJ1-5|TRBD1|few
CASSIRQGVSNQPQHF
TGTGCCAGTAGTATCCGACAGGGGGTTAGCAATCAGCCCCAGCATTTT
>TRBV5-1|TRBJ2-7|TRBD2|few
CASSLYAGETYEQYF
TGCGCCAGCAGCTTGTACGCGGGGGAAACCTACGAGCAGTACTTC
>TRBV5-6|TRBJ1-1|.|.
CASSTRRGARSEAFF
TGTGCCAGCAGCACGCGTCGGGGGGCTCGGTCTGAAGCTTTCTTT
>TRBV11-2|TRBJ1-1|.|.
CASSYQRNTEAFF
TGTGCCAGCAGCTATCAAAGGAACACTGAAGCTTTCTTT
>TRBV15|TRBJ1-5|.|.
CATSQGINQPQHF
TGTGCCACCAGCCAGGGAATCAATCAGCCCCAGCATTTT
>TRBV19|TRBJ1-6|.|.
CASSPSPGTPSSYNSPLHF
TGTGCCAGTAGTCCCTCCCCGGGTACACCGAGCTCCTATAATTCACCCCTCCACTTT
>TRBV5-6|TRBJ2-2|.|.
CASTSWSGELFF
TGTGCCAGCACGAGTTGGTCCGGGGAGCTGTTTTTT
>TRBV24-1|TRBJ2-3|TRBD1|.
CATSDPRQGGTDTQYF
TGTGCCACCAGTGACCCGAGACAGGGGGGCACAGATACGCAGTATTTT
>TRBV27|TRBJ2-1|TRBD2|.
CASSFWLAGVDEQFF
TGTGCCAGCAGTTTTTGGCTAGCGGGGGTCGATGAGCAGTTCTTC
>TRBV15|TRBJ2-7|TRBD2|.
CATSRDRLAGVYEQYF
TGTGCCACCAGCAGAGATCGGCTAGCGGGAGTCTACGAGCAGTACTTC
>TRBV5-1|TRBJ1-1|.|.
CASSTDIMNTEAFF
TGCGCCAGCAGCACGGACATAATGAACACTGAAGCTTTCTTT